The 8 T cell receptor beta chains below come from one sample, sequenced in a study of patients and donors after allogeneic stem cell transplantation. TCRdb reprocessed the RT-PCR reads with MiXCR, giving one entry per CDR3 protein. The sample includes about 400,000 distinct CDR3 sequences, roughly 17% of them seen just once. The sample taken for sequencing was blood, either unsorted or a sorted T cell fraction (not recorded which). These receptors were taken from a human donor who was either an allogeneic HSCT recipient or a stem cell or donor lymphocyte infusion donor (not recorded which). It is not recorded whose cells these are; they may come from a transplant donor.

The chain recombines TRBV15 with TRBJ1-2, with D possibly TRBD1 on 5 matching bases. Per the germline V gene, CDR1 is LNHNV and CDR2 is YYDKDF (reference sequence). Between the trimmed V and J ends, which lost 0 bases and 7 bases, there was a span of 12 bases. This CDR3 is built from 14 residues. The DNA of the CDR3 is TGTGCCACCAGCAGAGATCGGGGACGGTTTGGCTACACCTTC. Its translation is CATSRDRGRFGYTF.

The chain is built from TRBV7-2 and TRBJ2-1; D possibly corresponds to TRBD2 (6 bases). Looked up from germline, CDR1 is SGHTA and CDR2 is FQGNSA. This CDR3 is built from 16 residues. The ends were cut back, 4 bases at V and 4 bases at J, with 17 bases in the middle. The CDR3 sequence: CASSSPDFGGYNEQFF. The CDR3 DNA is TGTGCCAGCAGCTCCCCAGACTTTGGGGGGTACAATGAGCAGTTCTTC.

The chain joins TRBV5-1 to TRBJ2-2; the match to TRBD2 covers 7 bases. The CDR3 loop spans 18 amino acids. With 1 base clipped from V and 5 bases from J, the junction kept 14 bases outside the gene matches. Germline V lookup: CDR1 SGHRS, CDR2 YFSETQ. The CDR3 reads CASSLWTGGGIGTGELFF. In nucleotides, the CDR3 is TGCGCCAGCAGCTTGTGGACGGGAGGCGGGATAGGTACCGGGGAGCTGTTTTTT.

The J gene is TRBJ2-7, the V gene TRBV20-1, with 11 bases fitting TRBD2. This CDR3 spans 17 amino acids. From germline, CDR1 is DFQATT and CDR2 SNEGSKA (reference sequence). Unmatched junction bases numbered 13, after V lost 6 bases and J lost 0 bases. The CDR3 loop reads CSATHLAGGRVSYEQYF. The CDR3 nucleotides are TGCAGTGCCACCCACTTAGCGGGGGGGCGGGTCTCCTACGAGCAGTACTTC.

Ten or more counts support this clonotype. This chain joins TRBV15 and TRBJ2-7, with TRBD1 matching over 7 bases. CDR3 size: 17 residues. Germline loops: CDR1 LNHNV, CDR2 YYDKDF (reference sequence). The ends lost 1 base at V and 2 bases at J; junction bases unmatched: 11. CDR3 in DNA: TGTGCCACCAGCAGAGCCAACCCGGGACAGTTAACCTACGAGCAGTACTTC. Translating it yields CATSRANPGQLTYEQYF. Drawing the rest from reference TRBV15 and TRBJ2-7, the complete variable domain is DAMVIQNPRYQVTQFGKPVTLSCSQTLNHNVMYWYQQKSSQAPKLLFHYYDKDFNNEADTPDNFQSRRPNTSFCFLDIRSPGLGDTAMYLCATSRANPGQLTYEQYFGPGTRLTVT.

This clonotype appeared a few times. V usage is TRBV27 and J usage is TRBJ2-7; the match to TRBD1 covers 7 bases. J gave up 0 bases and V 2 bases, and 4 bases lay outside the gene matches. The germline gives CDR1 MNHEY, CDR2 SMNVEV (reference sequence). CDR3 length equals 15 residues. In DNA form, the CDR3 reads TGTGCCAGCAGTTTAACAGGGGCCCCCTCCTACGAGCAGTACTTC. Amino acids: CASSLTGAPSYEQYF.

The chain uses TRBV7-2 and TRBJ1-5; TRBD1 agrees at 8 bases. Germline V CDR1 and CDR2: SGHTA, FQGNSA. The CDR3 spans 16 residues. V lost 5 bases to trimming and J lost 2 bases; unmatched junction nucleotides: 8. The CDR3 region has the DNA TGTGCCAGCAGCCCCGGTCCGGGACAGGGCAATCAGCCCCAGCATTTT. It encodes CASSPGPGQGNQPQHF. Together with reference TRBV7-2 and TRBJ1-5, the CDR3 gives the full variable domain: GAGVSQSPSNKVTEKGKDVELRCDPISGHTALYWYRQSLGQGLEFLIYFQGNSAPDKSGLPSDRFSAERTGGSVSTLTIQRTQQEDSAVYLCASSPGPGQGNQPQHFGDGTRLSIL.

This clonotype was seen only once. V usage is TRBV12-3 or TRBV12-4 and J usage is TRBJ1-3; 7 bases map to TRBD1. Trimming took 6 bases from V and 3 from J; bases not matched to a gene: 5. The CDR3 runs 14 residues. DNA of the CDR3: TGTGCCAGCAGACGACAGGGCGATGGAAACACCATATATTTT. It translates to CASRRQGDGNTIYF.